This entry lists 25 T cell receptor beta chains sequenced from one sample in a study of blood T cell repertoires in COVID-19. TCRdb keeps only in-frame clones here, not all; method: immunoSEQ multiplex PCR. The sample has 120,000 or so clones; around nine tenths are singletons. Sequencing input: peripheral blood. The receptors here all came from a man in his fifties with acute or convalescent COVID-19.

The chain recombines TRBV11-2 with TRBJ2-7, with D possibly matching TRBD1 (5 bases). Germline V gene lookup returns CDR1 SGHAT and CDR2 FQNNGV. V lost 2 bases, J lost 3 bases, and 11 bases lay in between. The CDR3 length is 14 residues. The CDR3, as DNA: TGTGCCAGCAGCTTAAGTGGGGCACGCTACGAGCAGTACTTC. Translation gives CASSLSGARYEQYF.

The rearrangement links TRBV19 to TRBJ1-5; TRBD1 matches at 7 bases. Germline assignment: CDR1 LNHDA and CDR2 SQIVND (reference sequence). The J segment lost 0 bases and the V segment lost 9 bases, leaving 8 bases of the junction unmatched. This CDR3 region has 15 residues. The CDR3 DNA sequence: TGTGCCAGCCTGGGACAGCCCTATAGCAATCAGCCCCAGCATTTT. It specifies CASLGQPYSNQPQHF.

This sequence joins TRBV11-2 and TRBJ1-1; 8 nucleotides line up with TRBD1. The CDR3 length is 17 residues. V lost 5 bases to trimming and J lost 11 bases; unmatched junction nucleotides: 22. Germline assignment: CDR1 SGHAT and CDR2 FQNNGV. The CDR3, as DNA: TGTGCCAGCAGCCCGTCTCGGACAGGGTGGGAGATGATACGGGCTTTCTTT. It yields the protein CASSPSRTGWEMIRAFF.

This clone was observed a single time. The V call is TRBV7-6, the J call TRBJ1-2, with TRBD1 identical over 10 bases. This CDR3 region has 15 residues. Trimming removed 5 bases from V and 4 bases from J; junction bases left unmatched: 7. Germline assignment: CDR1 SGHVS and CDR2 FNYEAQ. CDR3 loop: CASSPDRGRSYGYTF. DNA for the CDR3: TGTGCCAGCAGCCCCGACAGGGGGCGAAGCTATGGCTACACCTTC.

The V gene is TRBV5-5, the J gene TRBJ2-3; D is uncertain. CDR3 size: 16 residues. Per the germline V gene, CDR1 is SGHKS and CDR2 is YYEKEE (reference sequence). The V and J ends lost 4 bases and 1 base respectively, with 16 bases between them. In DNA form, the CDR3 reads TGTGCCAGCAGCCCTGTGCGCACGGTTGGCACAGATACGCAGTATTTT. It is translated as CASSPVRTVGTDTQYF.

The chain recombines TRBV24-1 with TRBJ2-1, with 7 bases fitting TRBD2. The V segment lost 4 bases and the J segment 9 bases; nucleotides outside the gene matches: 14. The CDR3 spans 16 residues. Germline V gene sequence: CDR1 KGHDR, CDR2 SFDVKD. The CDR3 DNA reads as TGTGCCACCAGTGACCCCGGGACTAACGGGAGTTCTGAGCAGTTCTTC. Translated, it gives CATSDPGTNGSSEQFF.

The gene calls are TRBV6-1 and TRBJ1-2, with 11 bases lining up with TRBD1. V dropped 3 bases and J dropped 7; count of bases not matched to a gene: 4. Germline CDR1 reads MNHNS; CDR2 reads SASEGT. The CDR3 has 14 amino acids. The CDR3 DNA follows: TGTGCCAGCAGTGAGGGACAGGGGGTTTCTGGCTACACCTTC. The encoded protein is CASSEGQGVSGYTF.

Note on this clone: A read error may account for a junction end that differs from germline. This chain connects TRBV10-1 to TRBJ2-5; maybe TRBD1 (6 bases). The CDR3 runs 15 residues. The germline V gene encodes CDR1 WNHNN and CDR2 SYGVQD (reference sequence). The CDR3 sequence: CAGSELGAEGETQYF. DNA of the CDR3: TGCGCCGGCAGTGAGCTGGGGGCTGAAGGAGAGACCCAGTACTTC.

This rearrangement joins TRBV7-9 to TRBJ1-3; D gene ambiguous. With 0 bases removed from V and 0 bases from J, the gap between germline ends came to 3 bases. CDR3 size: 14 residues. The germline V gene encodes CDR1 SEHNR and CDR2 FQNEAQ (reference sequence). The CDR3 sequence is CASSLASSGNTIYF. CDR3 nucleotide sequence: TGTGCCAGCAGCTTAGCCAGCTCTGGAAACACCATATATTTT.

This chain connects TRBV29-1 to TRBJ2-7; D is unclear. The CDR3 totals 14 residues. With 0 bases removed from V and 3 bases from J, the gap between germline ends came to 12 bases. Germline assignment: CDR1 SQVTM and CDR2 ANQGSEA. As DNA, the CDR3 is TGCAGCGTTGAAGAGGCTATCGGCGGCTACGAGCAGTACTTC. Protein product: CSVEEAIGGYEQYF.

The chain is built from TRBV7-6 and TRBJ2-7, with TRBD2 identical over 9 bases. The trim removed 5 bases at V and 3 bases at J, leaving 8 bases unmatched. The V gene's germline CDR1 is SGHVS and CDR2 FNYEAQ. The CDR3 contains 15 residues. CDR3 region: CASSPELAGGYEQYF. The CDR3 nucleotides are TGTGCCAGCAGCCCCGAACTAGCGGGTGGCTACGAGCAGTACTTC.

This clone came up a few times. The V call is TRBV6-4, the J call TRBJ1-1, with unresolved D. V lost 3 bases and J 0 bases, leaving 8 bases between the germline ends. The CDR3 covers 14 residues. Germline CDR1 reads MRHNA; CDR2 reads SNTAGT. The CDR3 DNA is TGTGCCAGCAGTGATAACAGTTTGAACACTGAAGCTTTCTTT. Translation: CASSDNSLNTEAFF.

The chain has TRBV10-3 and TRBJ2-5; possibly TRBD1 for D (7 bases). This CDR3 comprises 16 residues. V gave up 6 bases and J gave up 1 base, with 18 bases separating them. Germline lookup yields CDR1 ENHRY and CDR2 SYGVKD. CDR3 bases: TGTGCCATCAGCGCGCGACAGGGAGGCCCCCAAGAGACCCAGTACTTC. Encoded protein: CAISARQGGPQETQYF.

The chain carries TRBV9 and TRBJ2-5; tentative D call: TRBD2 (5 bases). CDR3 length: 17 residues. The V gene lost 2 bases and the J gene lost 5 bases, with 22 bases spanning the gap. In germline, CDR1 is SGDLS, CDR2 YYNGEE. The DNA of the CDR3 is TGTGCCAGCAGCGTCCATGCGAACGGGTTATGGGAGGAGACCCAGTACTTC. This gives the protein CASSVHANGLWEETQYF.

This sequence joins TRBV3-1 (or the pseudogene TRBV3-2) and TRBJ2-7; 11 nucleotides match TRBD2. Germline lookup yields CDR1 LGHDT and CDR2 YNNKEL (reference sequence). Trimming removed 4 bases from V and 7 bases from J; junction bases left unmatched: 6. This CDR3 comprises 14 residues. The CDR3 nucleotides are TGTGCCAGCAGCCCACTAGCGGGAGAAGAAGAGCAGTACTTC. Its translation: CASSPLAGEEEQYF.

This chain uses TRBV3-1 (or the pseudogene TRBV3-2) with TRBJ1-2; D is perhaps TRBD1 (6 bases). The ends were cut back, 1 base at V and 4 bases at J, with 13 bases in the middle. Germline CDR1 and CDR2: LGHDT and YNNKEL (reference sequence). This CDR3 has 15 residues. DNA for the CDR3: TGTGCCAGCAGCCAAGGGGTCAGGGGCGGCTATGGCTACACCTTC. As protein: CASSQGVRGGYGYTF.

This chain connects TRBV27 to TRBJ2-6; tentatively, D is TRBD2 (5 bases). The V and J ends lost 1 base and 1 base respectively, with 8 bases between them. CDR3 length equals 16 residues. The germline CDR1 and CDR2 sequences are MNHEY and SMNVEV (reference sequence). The CDR3 DNA reads as TGTGCCAGCAGTTTATTAGGGAGTTCTGGGGCCAACGTCCTGACTTTC. Residues: CASSLLGSSGANVLTF.

The table lists this clone with a few counts. The chain uses TRBV5-6 and TRBJ2-4; D is unresolved. V lost 0 bases and J 12 bases, leaving 10 bases between the germline ends. In germline, CDR1 is SGHDT, CDR2 YYEEEE. This CDR3 spans 12 amino acids. CDR3: CASSLETGSQYF. In DNA, the CDR3 is TGTGCCAGCAGCTTGGAGACGGGTAGTCAGTACTTC. The variable domain in full, with the rest retrieved from reference TRBV5-6 and TRBJ2-4, is DAGVTQSPTHLIKTRGQQVTLRCSPKSGHDTVSWYQQALGQGPQFIFQYYEEEERQRGNFPDRFSGHQFPNYSSELNVNALLLGDSALYLCASSLETGSQYFGAGTRLSVL.

This chain uses TRBV30 with TRBJ2-7; 7 bases line up with TRBD1. CDR1 is GTSNPN, CDR2 SVGIG, per germline (reference sequence). V lost 4 bases to trimming and J lost 13 bases; unmatched junction nucleotides: 10. The CDR3 spans 11 residues. This CDR3 is CAWTGVGTAYF. The CDR3 DNA sequence: TGTGCCTGGACAGGGGTCGGGACAGCCTACTTC.

This clone showed up just once. This chain joins TRBV30 and TRBJ1-1; D may be TRBD1 (6 bases). The CDR3 is made up of 13 amino acids. Trimming removed 5 bases at V and 0 bases at J, with 10 bases between. From germline, CDR1 is GTSNPN and CDR2 SVGIG (reference sequence). The CDR3, as DNA: TGTGCCTGGGCGGACAGTTTGAACACTGAAGCTTTCTTT. Amino acids: CAWADSLNTEAFF. Together with reference TRBV30 and TRBJ1-1, the CDR3 gives the full variable domain: SQTIHQWPATLVQPVGSPLSLECTVEGTSNPNLYWYRQAAGRGLQLLFYSVGIGQISSEVPQNLSASRPQDRQFILSSKKLLLSDSGFYLCAWADSLNTEAFFGQGTRLTVV.

This clone is a singleton in its sample. The genes are TRBV9 and TRBJ2-2; TRBD2 matches 12 bases. Per the germline V gene, CDR1 is SGDLS and CDR2 is YYNGEE. The CDR3 totals 18 residues. Germline trimming cut 0 bases from V and 4 bases from J; bases unmatched to any gene: 7. The CDR3 DNA follows: TGTGCCAGCAGCGTAGTGGCTAGCGGGAGGGCGAGCACCGGGGAGCTGTTTTTT. It codes for CASSVVASGRASTGELFF.

The rearrangement joins TRBV7-9 to TRBJ1-1, with D possibly TRBD1 on 5 matching bases. The CDR3 totals 16 residues. The germline V and J ends were trimmed by 0 bases and 4 bases, with 15 bases remaining between them. CDR1 is SEHNR, CDR2 FQNEAQ, per germline (reference sequence). CDR3 coding DNA: TGTGCCAGCAGCTTAGCGCGGGGGGAAAGTGTCACTGAAGCTTTCTTT. It specifies CASSLARGESVTEAFF.

V and J are TRBV9 and TRBJ1-2; D might be TRBD1 (6 bases). CDR1 is SGDLS and CDR2 is YYNGEE in the germline V gene. V was trimmed by 4 bases and J by 2 bases, leaving 15 bases between them. This CDR3 is 15 amino acids long. The CDR3 DNA reads TGTGCCAGCAGCACCCGACGGACAGAAAACTATGGCTACACCTTC. This gives the protein CASSTRRTENYGYTF.

The chain uses TRBV5-1 and TRBJ2-5; TRBD2 matches 14 bases. Trimming at V came to 4 bases and at J to 4 bases, leaving 12 bases not matched to a gene. Germline V gene data show CDR1 as SGHRS and CDR2 as YFSETQ. This CDR3 contains 18 residues. In nucleotides, the CDR3 is TGCGCCAGCAGCCGGGGACTAGCGGGAGTGAGTTTGGGAGAGACCCAGTACTTC. Translation gives CASSRGLAGVSLGETQYF.

J is TRBJ2-7 and V is TRBV5-1; 14 bases fit TRBD2. With 0 bases clipped from V and 2 bases from J, the junction kept 1 base outside the gene matches. The CDR3 extends over 16 amino acids. Germline CDR1 SGHRS, CDR2 YFSETQ. The DNA for the CDR3 is TGCGCCAGCAGCTTGGGGGGACTAGCGGGAGCCTACGAGCAGTACTTC. It translates to CASSLGGLAGAYEQYF.